Each of the 29 T cell receptor beta chains below was sequenced from the same sample in a study of T cell responses to AZD1222 COVID-19 vaccine. The protocol was immunoSEQ multiplex PCR, while the TCRdb copy is restricted to in-frame clones and leaves out a portion. In the table there are roughly 58,000 clones, nearly 90% of which are singletons. The sequences come from peripheral blood, collected 28 days after the second AZD1222 dose. Every receptor here comes from an adult who received the AZD1222 COVID-19 vaccine.

The chain links TRBV11-2 to TRBJ1-2; maybe TRBD1 (5 bases). V lost 5 bases and J 5 bases, leaving 18 bases between the germline ends. The CDR3 consists of 15 residues. The germline V gene has CDR1 SGHAT and CDR2 FQNNGV. CDR3 residues: CASSIRRGPTYGYTF. CDR3 coding DNA: TGTGCCAGCAGCATACGTCGGGGACCTACATATGGCTACACCTTC. Combining the CDR3 with reference TRBV11-2 and TRBJ1-2 gives the whole variable domain EAGVAQSPRYKIIEKRQSVAFWCNPISGHATLYWYQQILGQGPKLLIQFQNNGVVDDSQLPKDRFSAERLKGVDSTLKIQPAKLEDSAVYLCASSIRRGPTYGYTFGSGTRLTVV.

The chain links TRBV11-3 to TRBJ2-1; D uncertain. CDR3 length equals 14 residues. CDR1 SGHNT and CDR2 YENEEA come from the germline V gene. The V gene lost 0 bases and the J gene lost 7 bases, with 10 bases spanning the gap. Here the CDR3 DNA reads TGTGCCAGCAGCTTAGATCCCACAGCTAATGAGCAGTTCTTC. Encoded protein: CASSLDPTANEQFF.

The chain combines TRBV18 with TRBJ2-3; 10 bases map to TRBD1. The CDR3 has 15 amino acids. J gave up 3 bases and V 3 bases, and 3 bases lay outside the gene matches. In germline, CDR1 is KGHSH, CDR2 LQKENI. CDR3 sequence (DNA): TGTGCCAGCTCACCGGACAGGGGGTGGACAGATACGCAGTATTTT. This translates into CASSPDRGWTDTQYF. The whole variable domain, remainder taken from reference TRBV18 and TRBJ2-3, is NAGVMQNPRHLVRRRGQEARLRCSPMKGHSHVYWYRQLPEEGLKFMVYLQKENIIDESGMPKERFSAEFPKEGPSILRIQQVVRGDSAAYFCASSPDRGWTDTQYFGPGTRLTVL.

The chain combines TRBV10-1 with TRBJ2-7, with D perhaps assigned TRBD1 or TRBD2 (5 bases each). This CDR3 region has 13 residues. The germline V gene encodes CDR1 WNHNN and CDR2 SYGVQD (reference sequence). Between the trimmed V and J ends, which lost 6 bases and 2 bases, there was a span of 11 bases. The DNA for the CDR3 is TGCGCCAGCAGAAGGGGACCTACCTACGAGCAGTACTTC. This codes for CASRRGPTYEQYF.

This clone was observed a few times. The gene calls are TRBV6-5 and TRBJ1-2; no clear D gene. The CDR3 spans 16 residues. Trimming took off 2 bases at V and 4 bases at J, with 17 bases between the two ends. Germline CDR1 MNHEY, CDR2 SVGAGI. This chain's CDR3 is CASSYRGIGILYGYTF. Here the CDR3 DNA reads TGTGCCAGCAGTTACCGGGGAATCGGAATCCTCTATGGCTACACCTTC.

DNA of the CDR3: TGTGCCAGCAGGTCCGGGACAATACTTTACGAGCAGTACTTC. Its protein product is CASRSGTILYEQYF. V is TRBV6-5 and J is TRBJ2-7; tentative D call: TRBD1 (6 bases). Trimming left V 6 bases short and J 4 bases short, with 16 bases between. Germline loops: CDR1 MNHEY, CDR2 SVGAGI. The CDR3 totals 14 residues.

The gene calls are TRBV11-2 and TRBJ2-7; 8 bases are shared with TRBD2. CDR3 length: 15 amino acids. V was pared by 5 bases and J by 2 bases, with 8 bases of the junction left unmatched. In germline, CDR1 is SGHAT, CDR2 FQNNGV. CDR3 region: CASSALLAETYEQYF. As DNA, the CDR3 is TGTGCCAGCAGCGCCCTACTAGCGGAGACCTACGAGCAGTACTTC. The full variable domain, in which reference TRBV11-2 and TRBJ2-7 provide the parts outside the CDR3, is EAGVAQSPRYKIIEKRQSVAFWCNPISGHATLYWYQQILGQGPKLLIQFQNNGVVDDSQLPKDRFSAERLKGVDSTLKIQPAKLEDSAVYLCASSALLAETYEQYFGPGTRLTVT.

V is TRBV27 and J is TRBJ1-2, with D possibly being TRBD1 (5 bases). Germline V gene lookup returns CDR1 MNHEY and CDR2 SMNVEV (reference sequence). V was clipped by 4 bases and J by 4 bases, with 22 bases between them. CDR3 length: 17 amino acids. The CDR3 sequence: CASSSRPAGMLGYGYTF. CDR3 bases: TGTGCCAGCAGTTCAAGGCCGGCAGGGATGTTAGGCTATGGCTACACCTTC.

The chain has TRBV7-2 and TRBJ2-3, with TRBD2 identical over 12 bases. The length of the CDR3 is 15 residues. The junction had 3 bases not matched to a gene; V was cut back by 4 bases and J by 4 bases. The germline gives CDR1 SGHTA, CDR2 FQGNSA. The CDR3 DNA reads as TGTGCCAGCAGCTCTAGCGGGAGGGCCGCAGATACGCAGTATTTT. This gives the protein CASSSSGRAADTQYF.

CDR3 region: CASKSLSTSSTDTQYF. The CDR3 DNA sequence: TGTGCCAGCAAGAGCCTATCTACTAGTAGCACAGATACGCAGTATTTT. The chain carries TRBV5-4 and TRBJ2-3, with D possibly being TRBD2 (5 bases). The CDR3 length is 16 residues. Looked up from germline, CDR1 is SGHNT and CDR2 is YYREEE (reference sequence). Between the trimmed V and J ends, which lost 6 bases and 0 bases, there was a span of 17 bases.

The rearrangement links TRBV4-3 to TRBJ2-5, with D unresolved. Deletions cut 1 base from V and 7 bases from J, with 19 bases between. Germline CDR1 and CDR2: LGHNA and YSLEER. This CDR3 spans 16 amino acids. CDR3 DNA sequence: TGCGCCAGCAGCCAAGCGGCGGCCGGGCCCTCAGGGACCCAGTACTTC. Its translation is CASSQAAAGPSGTQYF.

The rearrangement links TRBV9 to TRBJ2-1; D gene ambiguous. This CDR3 has 15 amino acids. Between the trimmed V and J ends, which lost 0 bases and 7 bases, there was a span of 14 bases. The germline V gene has CDR1 SGDLS and CDR2 YYNGEE. CDR3 in amino acids: CASSVGEGRWNEQFF. The CDR3 DNA sequence: TGTGCCAGCAGCGTAGGAGAAGGAAGGTGGAATGAGCAGTTCTTC.

This clone has just a few counts. This sequence joins TRBV28 and TRBJ2-7, with a tentative D call TRBD2 (6 bases). The CDR3 covers 16 residues. The V end was cut by 6 bases, the J end by 1 base, with 19 bases between. Germline V gene sequence: CDR1 MDHEN, CDR2 SYDVKM. In nucleotides, the CDR3 is TGTGCCAGCAGCTTTTCAAAGGGAGGTATATCCTACGAGCAGTACTTC. Encoded protein: CASSFSKGGISYEQYF.

The rearrangement uses TRBV28 and TRBJ1-1; D uncertain. The germline V and J ends were trimmed by 7 bases and 1 base, with 13 bases remaining between them. This CDR3 has 14 residues. Per germline, CDR1 MDHEN and CDR2 SYDVKM. CDR3 region: CASTVVPSNTEAFF. CDR3 sequence (DNA): TGTGCCAGCACCGTGGTCCCTTCGAACACTGAAGCTTTCTTT.

As concerns this clone: Sequence at one end of the junction differs from germline and may be a read error. The V call is TRBV7-9, the J call TRBJ2-7; D may be TRBD2 (5 bases). Germline-derived CDR1 and CDR2 are SEHNR and FQNEAQ (reference sequence). This CDR3 is 12 amino acids long. CDR3 sequence (DNA): TGTGCCAGCGGCTTGCGGGCCTACGAGCAGTACTTC. This translates into CASGLRAYEQYF. Based on the CDR3 plus reference TRBV7-9 and TRBJ2-7, the full variable domain is DTGVSQNPRHKITKRGQNVTFRCDPISEHNRLYWYRQTLGQGPEFLTYFQNEAQLEKSRLLSDRFSAERPKGSFSTLEIQRTEQGDSAMYLCASGLRAYEQYFGPGTRLTVT.

The V and J genes are TRBV19 and TRBJ2-7; 7 nucleotides match TRBD1. V shed 3 bases, J shed 3 bases, and the junction held 2 bases outside the gene matches. Germline V lookup: CDR1 LNHDA, CDR2 SQIVND (reference sequence). The CDR3 runs 13 residues. The CDR3 sequence: CASSINRGYEQYF. The CDR3 DNA sequence: TGTGCCAGTAGTATTAACAGGGGCTACGAGCAGTACTTC.

This clone was detected once. V and J are TRBV9 and TRBJ2-2; D is perhaps TRBD1 (6 bases). The V end lost 4 bases, the J end lost 0 bases, and 13 bases lay between the germline ends. The CDR3 length is 16 residues. The germline gives CDR1 SGDLS, CDR2 YYNGEE. The CDR3, as DNA: TGTGCCAGCAGCCCAGGGGTCCGGGCGAACACCGGGGAGCTGTTTTTT. It is translated as CASSPGVRANTGELFF.

The rearrangement joins TRBV3-1 (or the pseudogene TRBV3-2) to TRBJ2-5, with no clear D. Trimming stripped 6 bases from V and 5 bases from J, with 16 bases between. CDR3 length equals 14 residues. In germline, CDR1 is LGHDT, CDR2 YNNKEL (reference sequence). The CDR3 DNA is TGTGCCAGCAGATCGACCGGGTCCTTCGAGACCCAGTACTTC. Translation: CASRSTGSFETQYF.

This clone was seen once. The rearrangement joins TRBV30 to TRBJ2-3, with 7 bases lining up with TRBD2. The V gene end was trimmed by 0 bases and the J gene end by 5 bases; junction bases not matched to a gene: 8. From germline, CDR1 is GTSNPN and CDR2 SVGIG (reference sequence). The CDR3 extends over 15 amino acids. This chain's CDR3 is CAWSVAGDPRDTQYF. The DNA of the CDR3 is TGTGCCTGGAGTGTGGCGGGGGACCCCCGAGATACGCAGTATTTT.

This rearrangement joins TRBV27 to TRBJ1-2, with D perhaps matching TRBD1 (5 bases). Trimming shortened V by 5 bases and J by 2 bases, and 9 bases separated the two germline ends. Germline V gene sequence: CDR1 MNHEY, CDR2 SMNVEV (reference sequence). CDR3 length: 13 residues. CDR3 nucleotide sequence: TGTGCCAGCAGTCCGGGACGGAACTATGGCTACACCTTC. This encodes CASSPGRNYGYTF.

The chain employs TRBV6-5 and TRBJ1-2; D is perhaps TRBD1 (5 bases). V lost 8 bases and J 6 bases, leaving 25 bases between the germline ends. The CDR3 totals 16 residues. Germline CDR1 and CDR2: MNHEY and SVGAGI. DNA of the CDR3: TGTGCCAGCCGTTCCCAGCCCAGGGCCAGTACAGATGGCTACACCTTC. Its protein is CASRSQPRASTDGYTF.

CDR3: CASSASDYSNQPQHF. The CDR3 bases are TGTGCCAGCAGTGCGTCAGATTATAGCAATCAGCCCCAGCATTTT. The genes are TRBV27 and TRBJ1-5; D remains unclear. The germline V gene has CDR1 MNHEY and CDR2 SMNVEV (reference sequence). The CDR3 contains 15 residues. The V and J ends lost 5 bases and 0 bases respectively, with 11 bases between them.

This chain joins TRBV29-1 and TRBJ2-7; 9 bases match TRBD1. CDR3 length equals 14 residues. Germline CDR1 and CDR2: SQVTM and ANQGSEA. Trimming removed 6 bases from V and 5 bases from J; junction bases left unmatched: 11. In nucleotides, the CDR3 is TGCAGCGTGTCCTTCTGGGGACAGGGAAACGAGCAGTACTTC. Translation gives CSVSFWGQGNEQYF.

DNA of the CDR3: TGTGCCAGCAGCTTACGGGACAGTCCAACCTACGAGCAGTACTTC. Protein product: CASSLRDSPTYEQYF. The rearrangement links TRBV7-9 to TRBJ2-7; 7 positions agree with TRBD1. Looked up from germline, CDR1 is SEHNR and CDR2 is FQNEAQ (reference sequence). The length of the CDR3 is 15 residues. V lost 2 bases, J lost 2 bases, and 6 bases stayed unmatched.

This sequence joins TRBV27 and TRBJ1-6, with a possible D match to TRBD1 (5 bases). Germline values: CDR1 MNHEY, CDR2 SMNVEV (reference sequence). This CDR3 region has 16 residues. V was trimmed by 0 bases and J by 7 bases, leaving 13 bases between them. The CDR3 spells CASSLSAGMGNSPLHF. The DNA for the CDR3 is TGTGCCAGCAGTTTATCGGCAGGGATGGGGAATTCACCCCTCCACTTT.

The gene calls are TRBV27 and TRBJ2-7, with TRBD1 matching 8 bases. In germline, CDR1 is MNHEY, CDR2 SMNVEV (reference sequence). V shed 4 bases and J 3 bases; nucleotides not matched to a gene: 8. There are 15 residues in the CDR3. CDR3 residues: CASSSGQVLYYEQYF. CDR3 bases: TGTGCCAGCAGTTCGGGACAGGTCCTTTACTACGAGCAGTACTTC.

The chain links TRBV28 to TRBJ1-2; no clear D gene. Germline V gene data show CDR1 as MDHEN and CDR2 as SYDVKM. V was cut by 1 base and J by 8 bases, with 11 bases left in between. This CDR3 has 13 amino acids. The CDR3 nucleotides read TGTGCCAGCAGTTTATACGTTATGGCGGGCTACACCTTC. Translation: CASSLYVMAGYTF.

The rearrangement uses TRBV7-9 and TRBJ1-1; perhaps TRBD1 as D (6 bases). CDR1 is SEHNR, CDR2 FQNEAQ, per germline (reference sequence). V was clipped by 5 bases and J by 0 bases, with 10 bases between them. The CDR3 is 14 amino acids. CDR3 nucleotides: TGTGCCAGCAGCCCATGGACAGTGAACACTGAAGCTTTCTTT. Translated, it gives CASSPWTVNTEAFF.

The CDR3 reads CASTTGLNEQFF. CDR3 DNA sequence: TGTGCCAGCACGACGGGTCTCAATGAGCAGTTCTTC. This rearrangement joins TRBV28 to TRBJ2-1; D unclear. The CDR3 has 12 residues. From germline, CDR1 is MDHEN and CDR2 SYDVKM. Trimming pared 7 bases from V and 6 bases from J, leaving 10 bases between.